A single sample gave rise to the 27 T cell receptor beta chains below, sequenced in a study of PD-1 blockade in classical Hodgkin lymphoma. Sequencing was performed with immunoSEQ multiplex PCR; in TCRdb, only in-frame clones are kept and a portion is missing. The data show about 28,000 clones, roughly 83% seen once. Brentuximab vedotin exposure varied, and every patient relapsed after autologous stem cell transplantation. Here the sequenced sample was peripheral blood mononuclear cells (PBMCs), taken before the second cycle of nivolumab. Receptors originate from a human donor with classical Hodgkin lymphoma.

This rearrangement joins TRBV5-1 to TRBJ2-5; D may be TRBD1 or TRBD2 (5 bases each). Germline V gene data show CDR1 as SGHRS and CDR2 as YFSETQ. V lost 2 bases to trimming and J lost 1 base, with 12 bases between them. The CDR3 consists of 15 residues. CDR3 DNA: TGCGCCAGCAGCTTCGTCGGGGACGTCCAAGAGACCCAGTACTTC. This codes for CASSFVGDVQETQYF.

Here the CDR3 DNA reads TGTGCCAGCAGCGAGGGACCCGGGGAGCTGTTTTTT. Its translation: CASSEGPGELFF. The chain uses TRBV7-2 and TRBJ2-2; TRBD1 or TRBD2 may be the D gene (5 bases each). Between the trimmed V and J ends, which lost 5 bases and 6 bases, there was a span of 7 bases. The CDR3 runs 12 residues. Per germline, CDR1 SGHTA and CDR2 FQGNSA.

This clone was detected only a few times. The chain carries TRBV5-1 and TRBJ1-1; D remains unclear. Trimming pared 3 bases from V and 7 bases from J, leaving 10 bases between. There are 12 residues in the CDR3. The V gene's germline CDR1 is SGHRS and CDR2 YFSETQ. CDR3 in amino acids: CASSYLGGEAFF. DNA for the CDR3: TGCGCCAGCAGCTACCTCGGCGGTGAAGCTTTCTTT.

V and J are TRBV19 and TRBJ2-3; D may be TRBD2 (6 bases). CDR3 length equals 17 residues. Germline V CDR1 and CDR2: LNHDA, SQIVND (reference sequence). V lost 6 bases, J lost 0 bases, and 19 bases lay in between. The CDR3 DNA reads as TGTGCCAGTAGCATCGTCCCCGGGGGACCCAGCACAGATACGCAGTATTTT. Amino acid sequence: CASSIVPGGPSTDTQYF.

A word on this clone: Distinct nucleotide sequences in the sample also encode this CDR3. The chain joins TRBV9 to TRBJ1-1, with D maybe TRBD1 (5 bases). V was pared by 0 bases and J by 5 bases, with 5 bases between. Germline values: CDR1 SGDLS, CDR2 YYNGEE. The CDR3 contains 12 residues. This chain's CDR3 is CASSVGGTEAFF. For the CDR3, the DNA is TGTGCCAGCAGCGTAGGGGGGACTGAAGCTTTCTTT.

This rearrangement joins TRBV7-9 to TRBJ2-1; either TRBD1 or TRBD2 may fit D (5 bases each). V lost 2 bases to trimming and J lost 6 bases, with 8 bases between them. This CDR3 region has 13 residues. CDR1 and CDR2 from the germline V gene are SEHNR and FQNEAQ (reference sequence). Written as DNA, the CDR3 is TGTGCCAGCAGCTTATGGGGGTCCAATGAGCAGTTCTTC. It translates to CASSLWGSNEQFF. Together with reference TRBV7-9 and TRBJ2-1, the CDR3 gives the full variable domain: DTGVSQNPRHKITKRGQNVTFRCDPISEHNRLYWYRQTLGQGPEFLTYFQNEAQLEKSRLLSDRFSAERPKGSFSTLEIQRTEQGDSAMYLCASSLWGSNEQFFGPGTRLTVL.

This clone was detected once. The V gene is TRBV10-1, the J gene TRBJ2-3; 8 nucleotides match TRBD2. J lost 2 bases, V lost 3 bases, and 7 bases had no gene match. The CDR3 is 16 amino acids. Germline lookup yields CDR1 WNHNN and CDR2 SYGVQD (reference sequence). CDR3 in amino acids: CASSDGRGVNTDTQYF. The CDR3 DNA follows: TGCGCCAGCAGTGATGGGCGGGGGGTTAACACAGATACGCAGTATTTT.

J is TRBJ1-1 and V is TRBV9; 8 bases line up with TRBD1. J gave up 1 base and V 3 bases, and 8 bases lay outside the gene matches. Per germline, CDR1 SGDLS and CDR2 YYNGEE. The CDR3 spans 16 residues. The chain's CDR3 is CASSAGTGASNTEAFF. Written as DNA, the CDR3 is TGTGCCAGCAGCGCCGGGACAGGAGCTTCGAACACTGAAGCTTTCTTT. The variable domain in full, completed from reference TRBV9 and TRBJ1-1, reads DSGVTQTPKHLITATGQRVTLRCSPRSGDLSVYWYQQSLDQGLQFLIQYYNGEERAKGNILERFSAQQFPDLHSELNLSSLELGDSALYFCASSAGTGASNTEAFFGQGTRLTVV.

The V call is TRBV9, the J call TRBJ1-3; D ambiguous. This CDR3 is 14 amino acids long. The germline V gene encodes CDR1 SGDLS and CDR2 YYNGEE. With 0 bases removed from V and 4 bases from J, the gap between germline ends came to 8 bases. The CDR3 bases are TGTGCCAGCAGCGTAGAGGCAACGGGAAACACCATATATTTT. It specifies CASSVEATGNTIYF.

The gene calls are TRBV9 and TRBJ2-3, with 8 bases fitting TRBD2. CDR3 length: 15 residues. V lost 1 base and J lost 2; bases outside the gene matches: 3. The germline V gene has CDR1 SGDLS and CDR2 YYNGEE. The chain's CDR3 is CASSVRLAYTDTQYF. Written as DNA, the CDR3 is TGTGCCAGCAGCGTAAGACTAGCGTACACAGATACGCAGTATTTT.

There are a few counts of this clone. This chain connects TRBV4-3 to TRBJ2-7, with 10 bases fitting TRBD1. The trim removed 2 bases at V and 5 bases at J, leaving 12 bases unmatched. From germline, CDR1 is LGHNA and CDR2 YSLEER. The CDR3 sequence is 17 residues long. In nucleotides, the CDR3 is TGCGCCAGCAGCCAAACAACTCACCCCGGGACAGGGGACGAGCAGTACTTC. Translation: CASSQTTHPGTGDEQYF.

The V call is TRBV27, the J call TRBJ1-6, with 7 bases that match TRBD1. The V gene end was trimmed by 8 bases and the J gene end by 8 bases; junction bases not matched to a gene: 12. Looked up from germline, CDR1 is MNHEY and CDR2 is SMNVEV (reference sequence). The CDR3 has 15 residues. For the CDR3, the DNA is TGTGCCAGCGGGGGAACAGGGGTCCCCTATTCACCCCTCCACTTT. Protein product: CASGGTGVPYSPLHF.

This clone was counted between two and nine times. This sequence joins TRBV28 and TRBJ2-7; TRBD1 might be the D (6 bases). Germline CDR1 and CDR2: MDHEN and SYDVKM. Trimming cost V 4 bases and J 2 bases, with 21 bases left between them. The length of the CDR3 is 17 residues. CDR3 nucleotides: TGTGCCAGCAGTTCACAGGGAAGCACTAAGATCCCCTACGAGCAGTACTTC. Translation gives CASSSQGSTKIPYEQYF.

As to this clone: The same CDR3 arises from other DNA sequences in this sample as well. V is TRBV27 and J is TRBJ2-1; unclear D gene. V shed 2 bases and J shed 4 bases, with 3 bases lying between them. The CDR3 has 12 amino acids. Germline CDR1 reads MNHEY; CDR2 reads SMNVEV (reference sequence). CDR3 protein: CASSLGYNEQFF. CDR3 bases: TGTGCCAGCAGTTTAGGTTACAATGAGCAGTTCTTC.

A single count supports this clone. The chain is built from TRBV7-2 and TRBJ2-5, with TRBD1 matching over 10 bases. This CDR3 region has 14 residues. Germline assignment: CDR1 SGHTA and CDR2 FQGNSA. The V gene end was trimmed by 5 bases and the J gene end by 7 bases; junction bases not matched to a gene: 7. This CDR3 is CASSHRDRGGTQYF. CDR3 nucleotides: TGTGCCAGCAGCCACCGGGACAGGGGTGGGACCCAGTACTTC.

This chain links TRBV4-3 with TRBJ1-4, with D hard to call. Deletions cut 3 bases from V and 7 bases from J, with 15 bases between. The CDR3 runs to 15 residues. CDR1 LGHNA and CDR2 YSLEER come from the germline V gene. The CDR3 DNA follows: TGCGCCAGCAGCCAGAACTTAAGAGGGAGTGAAAAACTGTTTTTT. It encodes CASSQNLRGSEKLFF.

The rearrangement links TRBV28 to TRBJ1-2, with D possibly matching TRBD1 (5 bases). V lost 5 bases and J 2 bases, leaving 15 bases between the germline ends. This CDR3 comprises 15 residues. The germline V gene has CDR1 MDHEN and CDR2 SYDVKM. The chain's CDR3 is CASSPRWGKNYGYTF. In DNA form, the CDR3 reads TGTGCCAGCAGTCCCCGATGGGGGAAAAACTATGGCTACACCTTC.

This clone has more than one count but fewer than ten. Other DNA sequences from this sample encode an identical CDR3 as well. The chain combines TRBV19 with TRBJ1-1, with D perhaps matching TRBD1 (5 bases). Germline V CDR1 and CDR2: LNHDA, SQIVND (reference sequence). This CDR3 region has 14 residues. The ends were cut back, 3 bases at V and 1 base at J, with 9 bases in the middle. The CDR3 sequence is CASSIRGGNTEAFF. The CDR3, as DNA: TGTGCCAGTAGTATTCGGGGGGGGAACACTGAAGCTTTCTTT.

This sequence joins TRBV9 and TRBJ2-1, with D perhaps matching TRBD2 (6 bases). Germline values: CDR1 SGDLS, CDR2 YYNGEE. This CDR3 region has 16 residues. Trimming removed 0 bases at V and 9 bases at J, with 19 bases between. CDR3 sequence (DNA): TGTGCCAGCAGCGTAGTAGGTACGGCTAGCGCAAGTGAGCAGTTCTTC. Translating it yields CASSVVGTASASEQFF.

The chain carries TRBV28 and TRBJ2-2; maybe TRBD1 (6 bases). With 2 bases removed from V and 0 bases from J, the gap between germline ends came to 19 bases. The germline V gene encodes CDR1 MDHEN and CDR2 SYDVKM. The CDR3 is 19 residues long. In DNA form, the CDR3 reads TGTGCCAGCAGTTTACCCGTATCTTACCGGGACACGAACACCGGGGAGCTGTTTTTT. This codes for CASSLPVSYRDTNTGELFF.

The chain carries TRBV2 and TRBJ2-1; D unclear. V lost 9 bases and J lost 8, with 14 bases in between. The CDR3 runs 12 residues. The V gene's germline CDR1 is SNHLY and CDR2 FYNNEI. CDR3 sequence (DNA): TGTGCCAGGGGCCGTTCGGGCGATGAGCAGTTCTTC. This translates into CARGRSGDEQFF.

The chain couples TRBV27 to TRBJ2-3; possibly TRBD2 for D (5 bases). Germline lookup yields CDR1 MNHEY and CDR2 SMNVEV (reference sequence). This CDR3 has 16 residues. The V and J ends lost 5 bases and 1 base respectively, with 16 bases between them. CDR3 in amino acids: CASSPQTGWGTDTQYF. The CDR3 coding sequence is TGTGCCAGCAGTCCCCAGACGGGGTGGGGCACAGATACGCAGTATTTT.

This clone has only one observation. The chain employs TRBV6-1 and TRBJ1-6; 8 bases are shared with TRBD1. This CDR3 region has 14 residues. With V trimmed by 6 bases and J by 9 bases, 7 bases remained unmatched. CDR1 MNHNS and CDR2 SASEGT come from the germline V gene. The CDR3 DNA reads TGTGCCAGCAGGGCCGCAGGGGGCAGTTCACCCCTCCACTTT. This gives the protein CASRAAGGSSPLHF.

The chain uses TRBV5-4 and TRBJ2-2; D is unclear. Per germline, CDR1 SGHNT and CDR2 YYREEE (reference sequence). V lost 0 bases to trimming and J lost 4 bases, with 7 bases between them. This CDR3 is 14 amino acids long. The CDR3 nucleotides are TGTGCCAGCAGCTTGGAGGGTTTCACCGGGGAGCTGTTTTTT. Translated: CASSLEGFTGELFF.

The chain links TRBV7-2 to TRBJ2-7; a weak D match, TRBD2 (5 bases). V was trimmed by 1 base and J by 3 bases, leaving 7 bases between them. The length of the CDR3 is 13 residues. CDR1 and CDR2 (germline): SGHTA, FQGNSA. CDR3 DNA sequence: TGTGCCAGCAGCTTAGTCGGGGTCTACGAGCAGTACTTC. Amino acids: CASSLVGVYEQYF.

This chain links TRBV29-1 with TRBJ2-1; 14 bases are shared with TRBD2. CDR1 is SQVTM, CDR2 ANQGSEA, per germline. Trimming took 5 bases from V and 8 from J; bases not matched to a gene: 5. CDR3 length equals 14 residues. CDR3 loop: CSVPTSGRDDEQFF. The CDR3 DNA follows: TGCAGCGTTCCGACTAGCGGGAGGGATGATGAGCAGTTCTTC.

The chain recombines TRBV7-2 with TRBJ2-1, with D perhaps assigned TRBD1 or TRBD2 (5 bases each). CDR1 is SGHTA, CDR2 FQGNSA, per germline. V lost 3 bases and J 5 bases, leaving 14 bases between the germline ends. The CDR3 runs 15 residues. This chain's CDR3 is CASSLSRDLDNEQFF. The CDR3 nucleotides are TGTGCCAGCAGCTTGAGCAGGGACCTTGACAATGAGCAGTTCTTC.